What follows are 7 T cell receptor beta chains derived from one specimen sequenced in a study of cytomegalovirus exposure and HLA in healthy donors. The PCR made use of 60 Vbeta and 13 Jbeta primers. The protocol was immunoSEQ multiplex PCR, while the TCRdb copy is restricted to in-frame clones and leaves out a portion. Of approximately 120,000 clones in the sample, roughly 68% are singletons; the top ten hold roughly 4%. The sequencing input was PBMCs. These receptors were obtained from a woman aged 45-60 years in good health and CMV-seropositive.

V gene TRBV19 combines with J gene TRBJ1-2; D may be TRBD1 (5 bases). The germline V and J ends were trimmed by 5 bases and 0 bases, with 13 bases remaining between them. This CDR3 is 15 amino acids long. CDR1 is LNHDA, CDR2 SQIVND, per germline (reference sequence). CDR3 amino acids: CASSLMGGTNYGYTF. CDR3 nucleotide sequence: TGTGCCAGTAGTTTGATGGGGGGAACTAACTATGGCTACACCTTC.

This clone appeared a few times. The CDR3 loop reads CASSPTNQETQYF. The DNA of the CDR3 is TGCGCCAGCAGCCCTACTAACCAAGAGACCCAGTACTTC. The J gene is TRBJ2-5, the V gene TRBV5-1, with no clear D. CDR3 length equals 13 residues. The V end was cut by 4 bases, the J end by 0 bases, with 7 bases between. Germline loops: CDR1 SGHRS, CDR2 YFSETQ.

V gene TRBV5-4 combines with J gene TRBJ2-1, with TRBD2 as a possible D gene (5 bases). Germline CDR1 and CDR2: SGHNT and YYREEE (reference sequence). Trimming removed 1 base from V and 6 bases from J, with 14 bases in between. The length of the CDR3 is 15 residues. The CDR3 sequence: CASSLSLALGNEQFF. CDR3 bases: TGTGCCAGCAGCTTGTCGCTAGCCCTGGGCAATGAGCAGTTCTTC.

The chain combines TRBV11-1 with TRBJ1-4, with a tentative D call TRBD1 (5 bases). V was shortened by 6 bases and J by 0 bases, with 11 bases between the two germline ends. The CDR3 is 15 amino acids. Germline CDR1 is SGHAT and CDR2 is FQDESV (reference sequence). In DNA, the CDR3 is TGTGCCAGCAGGCCCACAGGAGCAACTAATGAAAAACTGTTTTTT. Translating gives CASRPTGATNEKLFF.

This sequence joins TRBV19 and TRBJ2-7; D is perhaps TRBD1 (5 bases). The CDR3 runs 12 residues. The germline CDR1 and CDR2 sequences are LNHDA and SQIVND (reference sequence). The germline V and J ends were trimmed by 6 bases and 4 bases, with 10 bases remaining between them. The CDR3 region has the DNA TGTGCCAGTAGCCCAGGGTCGTACGAGCAGTACTTC. Its translation is CASSPGSYEQYF.

This clone has more than one count but fewer than ten. The chain employs TRBV11-3 and TRBJ2-7, with TRBD2 as a possible D gene (6 bases). The CDR3 has 13 residues. Germline V gene data show CDR1 as SGHNT and CDR2 as YENEEA. V lost 5 bases and J 6 bases, leaving 14 bases between the germline ends. DNA of the CDR3: TGTGCCAGCAGCCCGCAGGGAGCGGGCGAGCAGTACTTC. Protein product: CASSPQGAGEQYF.

The chain combines TRBV5-1 with TRBJ1-4; 9 positions agree with TRBD1. This CDR3 region has 15 residues. Germline V gene sequence: CDR1 SGHRS, CDR2 YFSETQ. Unmatched junction bases numbered 4, after V lost 3 bases and J lost 4 bases. The CDR3 sequence is CASSWTGAGNEKLFF. The DNA for the CDR3 is TGCGCCAGCAGCTGGACAGGGGCGGGTAATGAAAAACTGTTTTTT.